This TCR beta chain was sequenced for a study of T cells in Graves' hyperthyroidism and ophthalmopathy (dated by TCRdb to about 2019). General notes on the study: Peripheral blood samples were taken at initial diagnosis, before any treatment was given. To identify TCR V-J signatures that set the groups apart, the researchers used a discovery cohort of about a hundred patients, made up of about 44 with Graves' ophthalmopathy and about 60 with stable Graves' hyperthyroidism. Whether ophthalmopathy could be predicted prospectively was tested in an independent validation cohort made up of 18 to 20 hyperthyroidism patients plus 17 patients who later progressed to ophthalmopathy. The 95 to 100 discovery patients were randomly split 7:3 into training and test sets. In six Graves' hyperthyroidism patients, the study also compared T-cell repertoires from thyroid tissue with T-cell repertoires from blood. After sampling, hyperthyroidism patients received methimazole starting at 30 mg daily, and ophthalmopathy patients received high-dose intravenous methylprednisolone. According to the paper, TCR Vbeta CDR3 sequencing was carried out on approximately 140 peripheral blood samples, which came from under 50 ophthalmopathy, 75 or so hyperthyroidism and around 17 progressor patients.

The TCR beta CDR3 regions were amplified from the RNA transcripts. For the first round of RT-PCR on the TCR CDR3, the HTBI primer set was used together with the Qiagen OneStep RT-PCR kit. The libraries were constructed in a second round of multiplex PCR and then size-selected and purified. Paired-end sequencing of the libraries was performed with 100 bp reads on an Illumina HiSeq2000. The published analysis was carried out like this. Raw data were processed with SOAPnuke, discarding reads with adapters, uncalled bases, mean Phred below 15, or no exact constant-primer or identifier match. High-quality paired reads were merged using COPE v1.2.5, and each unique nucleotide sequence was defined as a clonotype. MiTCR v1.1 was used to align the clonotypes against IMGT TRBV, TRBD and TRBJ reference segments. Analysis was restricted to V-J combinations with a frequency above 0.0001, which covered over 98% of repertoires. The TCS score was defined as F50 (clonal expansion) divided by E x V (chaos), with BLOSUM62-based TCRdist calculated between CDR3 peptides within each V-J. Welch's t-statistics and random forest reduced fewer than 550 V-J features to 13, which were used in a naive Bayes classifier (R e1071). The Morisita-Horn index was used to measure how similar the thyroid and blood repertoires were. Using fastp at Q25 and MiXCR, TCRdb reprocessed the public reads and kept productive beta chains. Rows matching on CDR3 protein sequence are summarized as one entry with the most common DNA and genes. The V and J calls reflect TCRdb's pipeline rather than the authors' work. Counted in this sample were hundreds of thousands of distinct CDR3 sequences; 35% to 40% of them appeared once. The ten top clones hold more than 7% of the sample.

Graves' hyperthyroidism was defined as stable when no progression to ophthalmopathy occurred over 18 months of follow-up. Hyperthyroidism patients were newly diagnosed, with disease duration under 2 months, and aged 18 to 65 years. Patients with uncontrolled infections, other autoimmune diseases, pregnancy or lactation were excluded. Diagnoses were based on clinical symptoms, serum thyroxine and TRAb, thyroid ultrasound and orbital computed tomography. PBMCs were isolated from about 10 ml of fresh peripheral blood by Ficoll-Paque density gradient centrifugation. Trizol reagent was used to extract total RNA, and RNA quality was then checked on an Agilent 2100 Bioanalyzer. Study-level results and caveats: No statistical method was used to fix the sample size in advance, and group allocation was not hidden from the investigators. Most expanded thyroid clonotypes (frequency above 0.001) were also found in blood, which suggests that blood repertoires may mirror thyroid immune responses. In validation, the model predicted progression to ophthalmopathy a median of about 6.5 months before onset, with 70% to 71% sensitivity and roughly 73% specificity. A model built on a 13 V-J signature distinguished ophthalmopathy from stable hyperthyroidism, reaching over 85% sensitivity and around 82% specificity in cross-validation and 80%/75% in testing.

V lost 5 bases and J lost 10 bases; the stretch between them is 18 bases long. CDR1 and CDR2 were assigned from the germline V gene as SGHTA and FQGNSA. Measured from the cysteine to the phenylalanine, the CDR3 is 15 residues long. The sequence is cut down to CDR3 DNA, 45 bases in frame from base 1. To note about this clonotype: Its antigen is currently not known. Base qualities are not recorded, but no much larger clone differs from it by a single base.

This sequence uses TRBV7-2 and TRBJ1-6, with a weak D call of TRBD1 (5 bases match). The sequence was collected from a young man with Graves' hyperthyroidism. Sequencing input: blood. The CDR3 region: CASSPNVGARSPLHF. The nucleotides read TGTGCCAGCAGCCCCAACGTCGGGGCAAGGTCACCCCTCCACTTT.